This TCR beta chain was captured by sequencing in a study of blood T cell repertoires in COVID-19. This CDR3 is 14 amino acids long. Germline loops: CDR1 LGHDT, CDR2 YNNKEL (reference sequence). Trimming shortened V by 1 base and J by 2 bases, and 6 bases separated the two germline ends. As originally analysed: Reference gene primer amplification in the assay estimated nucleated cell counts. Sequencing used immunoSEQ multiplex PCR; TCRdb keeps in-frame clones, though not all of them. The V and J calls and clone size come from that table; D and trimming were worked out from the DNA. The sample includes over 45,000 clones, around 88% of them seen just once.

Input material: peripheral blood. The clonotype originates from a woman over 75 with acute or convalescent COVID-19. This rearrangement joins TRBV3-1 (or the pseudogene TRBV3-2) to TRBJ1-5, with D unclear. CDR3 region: CASSQGTRNQPQHF. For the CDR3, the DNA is TGTGCCAGCAGCCAAGGAACTCGCAATCAGCCCCAGCATTTT.